What follows describes a single T cell receptor beta chain. No antigen is known for it. Base qualities were left out, and no much larger clone turns up one base away. The data derive from a study of blood T cell repertoires in COVID-19 (dated by TCRdb to about 2020). About the study as a whole: Samples covering the acute and convalescent phases of COVID-19 were provided by collaborators in the United States, Italy and Spain. The prospective study material was composed of cDNA or gDNA derived from T cells, B-cell-depleted T cells, or PBMCs. The dataset comprised deeply sampled blood TCRbeta repertoires from subjects exposed to, actively infected with, or recovered from COVID-19. The repertoires were released in a freely available public database intended as a resource for research on the immune response to SARS-CoV-2. Samples came from the ongoing ImmuneRACE study (first 160 participants) plus 1,254 subjects from 6 global collaborators. Sample metadata almost always included a de-identified subject ID, COVID-19 status, age in years and sex. Where available, HLA class I and class II types were obtained from metadata supplied by the sample provider rather than from assay-based typing. The full study reports these points: The amount of clinical and demographic metadata varied by source and participant and was provided uncurated.

Collaborating institutions collected whole blood in K2EDTA tubes following their own protocols. Collaborator samples were shipped for TCRbeta analysis as frozen whole blood, isolated PBMCs, or DNA extracted from either sample type. The immunoSEQ Assay, a bias-controlled multiplex PCR, was used to amplify TCRbeta CDR3 regions from genomic DNA. As for how the authors treated the data: The number of nucleated cells in each sample was estimated by amplification of reference gene primers within the assay. To quantify the absolute abundance of each unique TCRbeta CDR3 rearrangement, sequence reads were collapsed and filtered. Productive Simpson clonality was computed per sample as the square root of Simpson's diversity index over productive rearrangements. TCRdb holds this immuneACCESS table with in-frame rearrangements only. Some clones are missing; in checked studies, unresolved V genes explain under half, and the rest has no known cause. V, J and clone size reflect that table, while D and trimming were determined from the DNA. The sample table records roughly 220,000 clones; 85% to 90% of these occur just once. The ten largest clones add up to approximately 3% of the sample.

CDR1 and CDR2 are drawn from the germline V gene: SGHTA, FQGNSA. Trimmed from V: 6 bases; trimmed from J: 5 bases; junction bases lacking a gene match: 7. The CDR3, from cysteine to phenylalanine, totals 14 residues. Of all the DNA, just the CDR3 is kept, 42 bases in frame from base 1. Specimen: peripheral blood. The chain links TRBV7-2 with TRBJ2-7, and 10 bases in between align with TRBD1. The source of this sequence is a man between 60 and 70 years old with acute or convalescent COVID-19. CDR3 sequence: CASRPGTGANEQYF. The DNA is TGTGCCAGCAGGCCCGGGACAGGGGCGAACGAGCAGTACTTC.